What follows are 17 T cell receptor beta chains derived from one specimen sequenced in a study of CD8+CD57+ T cells in acquired aplastic anemia. Genomic DNA acted as the template from which TCR beta VDJ combination and CDR3 sequence profiling were carried out. TCRdb passed the reads through MiXCR, listing each CDR3 protein once. The repertoire holds about 180,000 distinct CDR3 sequences, with 48% as singletons. Only patients with CD8+CD57+ cell expansion on flow cytometry were chosen for sequencing. Sequenced input: sorted CD4+, CD8+, or CD8+CD57+ T cells (not recorded which) from PBMCs. These receptors were collected from a human donor with aplastic anemia.

The rearrangement joins TRBV6-1 to TRBJ2-3, with TRBD2 matching 8 bases. The CDR3 length is 15 residues. Germline V gives CDR1 MNHNS, CDR2 SASEGT. Unmatched junction bases numbered 6, after V lost 5 bases and J lost 2 bases. CDR3 bases: TGTGCCAGCAGTAAAACTAGCGGTTACACAGATACGCAGTATTTT. Translating it yields CASSKTSGYTDTQYF.

This clonotype was seen ten or more times. The chain recombines TRBV6-1 with TRBJ1-1, with no clear D. The CDR3 is 16 residues long. Germline V gene lookup returns CDR1 MNHNS and CDR2 SASEGT. Trimming pared 7 bases from V and 0 bases from J, leaving 18 bases between. For the CDR3, the DNA is TGTGCCAGCATAATCGATTCTAGAGTAATGAACACTGAAGCTTTCTTT. It codes for CASIIDSRVMNTEAFF.

The genes are TRBV10-2 and TRBJ2-5, with 11 bases fitting TRBD2. The trim removed 6 bases at V and 5 bases at J, leaving 8 bases unmatched. There are 15 residues in the CDR3. Germline loops: CDR1 WSHSY, CDR2 SAAADI. The CDR3 region is CASRLAGAQGETQYF. The CDR3, as DNA: TGCGCCAGCAGACTAGCGGGGGCCCAGGGGGAGACCCAGTACTTC.

This clonotype has only a few counts. The CDR3 reads CASSAAVASYEQYF. CDR3 coding DNA: TGTGCCAGTAGTGCCGCGGTGGCCTCCTACGAGCAGTACTTC. The chain recombines TRBV19 with TRBJ2-7, with D unclear. Trimming took 5 bases from V and 0 from J, leaving 11 bases between them. Germline V gene sequence: CDR1 LNHDA, CDR2 SQIVND (reference sequence). The CDR3 covers 14 residues.

The rearrangement links TRBV20-1 to TRBJ2-1, with D unclear. Trimming took off 2 bases at V and 4 bases at J, with 12 bases between the two ends. The CDR3 extends over 14 amino acids. Germline V gives CDR1 DFQATT, CDR2 SNEGSKA (reference sequence). DNA of the CDR3: TGCAGTGCTAGACTCATTGGACGTTACAATGAGCAGTTCTTC. It codes for CSARLIGRYNEQFF.

On this clonotype: Sequence at one end of the junction differs from germline and may be a read error. The V call is TRBV9, the J call TRBJ2-2; D gene ambiguous. CDR1 is SGDLS, CDR2 YYNGEE, per germline. This CDR3 has 10 residues. In DNA form, the CDR3 reads TGTGCTAGCAACACCGGGGAGCTGTTTTTT. Its protein product is CASNTGELFF.

This chain links TRBV5-4 with TRBJ2-3; D is unresolved. V lost 1 base to trimming and J lost 4 bases, with 7 bases between them. The CDR3 is 13 residues long. CDR1 SGHNT and CDR2 YYREEE come from the germline V gene (reference sequence). CDR3 DNA: TGTGCCAGCAGCTTGAACCCGGCAGATACGCAGTATTTT. As protein: CASSLNPADTQYF.

V gene TRBV24-1 combines with J gene TRBJ2-5; the D gene is possibly TRBD2 (6 bases). Trimming cost V 6 bases and J 7 bases, with 11 bases left between them. CDR3 size: 12 residues. Germline CDR1 KGHDR, CDR2 SFDVKD. The CDR3 protein is CATSSAGRTQYF. CDR3 coding DNA: TGTGCCACCAGTTCAGCGGGTCGGACCCAGTACTTC.

The rearrangement joins TRBV12-3 or TRBV12-4 to TRBJ2-7, with a possible D match to TRBD2 (5 bases). V dropped 5 bases and J dropped 4 bases, with 15 bases sitting between them. This CDR3 comprises 14 residues. The CDR3 protein is CASSALLGPYEQYF. For the CDR3, the DNA is TGTGCCAGCAGTGCCCTACTAGGACCTTACGAGCAGTACTTC.

This clonotype was observed many times. The J gene is TRBJ1-2, the V gene TRBV30; possibly TRBD1 for D (5 bases). In germline, CDR1 is GTSNPN, CDR2 SVGIG (reference sequence). This CDR3 contains 12 residues. DNA for the CDR3: TGTTCCCTGGAGTACGGGGGTGGTGGCTACACCTTC. Residues: CSLEYGGGGYTF.

The genes are TRBV20-1 and TRBJ2-5; 8 bases agree with TRBD1. V lost 2 bases and J lost 11; bases outside the gene matches: 13. Germline V gene data show CDR1 as DFQATT and CDR2 as SNEGSKA (reference sequence). CDR3 size: 14 residues. The CDR3 reads CSARRRGQVGEQYF. CDR3 coding DNA: TGCAGTGCTAGACGCAGGGGGCAGGTGGGTGAGCAGTACTTC.

In its sample, this clonotype was seen a few times. The chain employs TRBV3-1 and TRBJ1-4; D is unclear. The CDR3 contains 14 residues. Germline-derived CDR1 and CDR2 are LGHDT and YNNKEL (reference sequence). Trimming pared 1 base from V and 2 bases from J, leaving 5 bases between. Here the CDR3 DNA reads TGTGCCAGCAGCCAAGTCCGGACTAATGAAAAACTGTTTTTT. The encoded protein is CASSQVRTNEKLFF. Combining the CDR3 with reference TRBV3-1 and TRBJ1-4 gives the whole variable domain DTAVSQTPKYLVTQMGNDKSIKCEQNLGHDTMYWYKQDSKKFLKIMFSYNNKELIINETVPNRFSPKSPDKAHLNLHINSLELGDSAVYFCASSQVRTNEKLFFGSGTQLSVL.

V is TRBV20-1 and J is TRBJ2-7; a weak D match, TRBD2 (6 bases). There are 13 residues in the CDR3. Looked up from germline, CDR1 is DFQATT and CDR2 is SNEGSKA (reference sequence). V was pared by 3 bases and J by 2 bases, with 11 bases between. The chain's CDR3 is CSASRTGAYEQYF. The CDR3 DNA reads TGCAGTGCTAGTAGGACGGGAGCCTACGAGCAGTACTTC.

This clonotype has ten or more counts. The conserved closing phenylalanine or tryptophan is absent in this CDR3, likely reflecting a read error. The chain combines TRBV10-3 with TRBJ1-2, with D hard to call. Germline V gene sequence: CDR1 ENHRY, CDR2 SYGVKD. V was clipped by 4 bases and J by 0 bases, with 9 bases between them. The CDR3 consists of 14 residues. DNA of the CDR3: TGTGCCATCAGTGGTACGGTAGCTAACTATGGCTACACCCTC. This codes for CAISGTVANYGYTL.

The chain uses TRBV2 and TRBJ1-1; D is uncertain. The CDR3 has 13 residues. Trimming stripped 2 bases from V and 11 bases from J, with 15 bases between. Germline-derived CDR1 and CDR2 are SNHLY and FYNNEI. DNA of the CDR3: TGTGCCAGCAGTGAATATGGTTATTTAGTGGCTTTCTTT. This sequence encodes CASSEYGYLVAFF. The full variable domain, in which reference TRBV2 and TRBJ1-1 provide the parts outside the CDR3, is EPEVTQTPSHQVTQMGQEVILRCVPISNHLYFYWYRQILGQKVEFLVSFYNNEISEKSEIFDDQFSVERPDGSNFTLKIRSTKLEDSAMYFCASSEYGYLVAFFGQGTRLTVV.

This sequence joins TRBV20-1 and TRBJ2-7; 12 positions match TRBD1. Germline V CDR1 and CDR2: DFQATT, SNEGSKA (reference sequence). V lost 3 bases, J lost 4 bases, and 4 bases stayed unmatched. This CDR3 spans 14 amino acids. The DNA for the CDR3 is TGCAGTGCTAGTCAGGGACAGGGGGCGTACGAGCAGTACTTC. This translates into CSASQGQGAYEQYF.

In this sample, this clonotype turned up many times. V usage is TRBV18 and J usage is TRBJ2-7; a possible D gene is TRBD2 (6 bases). Germline V CDR1 and CDR2: KGHSH, LQKENI. The CDR3 runs 14 residues. The germline V and J ends were trimmed by 2 bases and 2 bases, with 10 bases remaining between them. The CDR3 is CASSPISGAYEQYF. CDR3 nucleotide sequence: TGTGCCAGCTCACCAATTAGCGGAGCCTACGAGCAGTACTTC.